The sequence of this T cell receptor (beta chain) was determined in a study of tumor-infiltrating lymphocytes in primary liver carcinoma. DNA and RNA were both co-extracted from 20-30 mg of bulk tissue that had not been sorted. CDR1 and CDR2 from the germline V gene are MDHEN and SYDVKM. The length of the CDR3 is 17 residues. To note about this clonotype: Mismatch with germline at one junction end may stem from a read error.

Synthesis of TCR beta cDNA was carried out from 500 ng total RNA with a constant-region primer. What produced the TCR beta libraries was three nested multiplex PCR rounds using slightly modified ARM-PCR. Use of TRBV1-TRBV30 forward primers with a C-beta reverse primer characterized the first two PCR rounds, which lasted about 9 cycles each. TCRdb analysed the multiplex PCR reads with MiXCR anew, one entry per CDR3 protein. The table shows around 32,000 distinct CDR3 sequences, with about 79% occurring only once. The specimen was liver tumor tissue from sampling region 5. Subset meaning: tumor region T5, tumor centre. The chain recombines TRBV28 with TRBJ2-1; D is possibly TRBD1 (5 bases). This TCR came from a middle-aged man with primary liver carcinoma and hepatitis B virus infection. Here the CDR3 DNA reads TGTGCCAGCACACCCAGACCGGCCGGAAGGGGATACAGTGAGCAGTTCTTC. Protein product: CASTPRPAGRGYSEQFF.